This passage covers 5 T cell receptor beta chains from one sample sequenced in a study of blood T cell repertoires in COVID-19. Sequencing was performed with immunoSEQ multiplex PCR; in TCRdb, only in-frame clones are kept and a portion is missing. The sample holds roughly 380,000 clones, 81% seen once. Sequences were obtained from peripheral blood. Every receptor here comes from a human donor with acute or convalescent COVID-19. The donor label of this sample is uncertain.

The chain joins TRBV4-1 to TRBJ2-2, with a tentative D call TRBD1 (6 bases). The CDR3 is 13 amino acids. Looked up from germline, CDR1 is MGHRA and CDR2 is YSYEKL. Trimming removed 6 bases from V and 4 bases from J, with 9 bases in between. The CDR3 loop is CASRDRLTGELFF. CDR3 sequence (DNA): TGCGCCAGCAGGGACAGACTCACCGGGGAGCTGTTTTTT.

The V call is TRBV18, the J call TRBJ1-1; 7 bases are shared with TRBD1. The CDR3 totals 14 residues. V was pared by 6 bases and J by 1 base, with 5 bases of the junction left unmatched. Germline V lookup: CDR1 KGHSH, CDR2 LQKENI. The CDR3: CASSITGENTEAFF. The CDR3 nucleotides read TGTGCCAGCTCGATTACAGGGGAGAACACTGAAGCTTTCTTT. Full variable domain (rest looked up from reference TRBV18 and TRBJ1-1): NAGVMQNPRHLVRRRGQEARLRCSPMKGHSHVYWYRQLPEEGLKFMVYLQKENIIDESGMPKERFSAEFPKEGPSILRIQQVVRGDSAAYFCASSITGENTEAFFGQGTRLTVV.

The rearrangement links TRBV6-5 to TRBJ1-2, with D perhaps TRBD1 (6 bases). Germline V gene sequence: CDR1 MNHEY, CDR2 SVGAGI. Between the trimmed V and J ends, which lost 7 bases and 3 bases, there was a span of 12 bases. The CDR3 totals 13 residues. CDR3 region: CASKGGQHYGYTF. The CDR3 coding sequence is TGTGCCAGCAAGGGTGGACAGCACTATGGCTACACCTTC.

The chain combines TRBV2 with TRBJ1-5; 7 positions match TRBD1. The junction had 8 bases not matched to a gene; V was cut back by 3 bases and J by 6 bases. This CDR3 is built from 15 residues. Germline CDR1 SNHLY, CDR2 FYNNEI. CDR3 amino acids: CASSDRTGGGQPQHF. The CDR3 DNA sequence: TGTGCCAGCAGTGATCGGACAGGCGGAGGTCAGCCCCAGCATTTT.

This chain links TRBV2 with TRBJ1-1; D call uncertain. The CDR3 is made up of 14 amino acids. V was cut by 7 bases and J by 0 bases, with 12 bases left in between. The germline CDR1 and CDR2 sequences are SNHLY and FYNNEI. The CDR3, as DNA: TGTGCCAGCACTAACAGACCCCTGAACACTGAAGCTTTCTTT. Residues: CASTNRPLNTEAFF.